This T cell receptor (beta chain) emerged from a study of blood T cells in healthy people across ages. Overall study findings and caveats: Whereas aged donors had fewer naive CD4+ cells, long-lived donors had more of them and higher diversity.

The CDR3 runs to 14 residues. Researchers report isolating at least 6.5 million PBMCs per sample. Per sample, extraction of total RNA gave at least 5 micrograms in every case. To note about this clonotype: Its matching antigen is unknown.

Using a J-beta primer mix together with a sample-barcoded 5' primer, a second PCR was run for roughly 7 to 11 cycles. From the 5' RACE reads, TCRdb called clonotypes with MiXCR, one entry per CDR3 protein. Of 700,000 or so distinct CDR3 sequences listed, 22% were seen once; the top ten hold 20% to 25%. Source material: blood. The TCR originated in a man aged 65 to 79 in good health. The rearrangement uses TRBV12-3 or TRBV12-4 and TRBJ2-7; D possibly corresponds to TRBD2 (6 bases). The DNA end is a closer match to TRBJ2-1, so the J assignment may be wrong. For the CDR3, the DNA is TGTGCCAGCAGTTCCACCCTAACTAGCAGAGAGCAGTTCTTC. Encoded protein: CASSSTLTSREQFF.